This T cell receptor (beta chain) was sequenced in a study of glioma-infiltrating T cells. Study-wide results and caveats: Very few CDR3 sequences were shared between tissue and blood. Gliomas, especially low-grade, showed above-expected tissue-blood divergence; non-neoplastic patients showed below.

This clonotype counts as medium-sized. Its antigen is unknown. TCR alpha and beta CDR3 regions were amplified from RNA using iRepertoire nested multiplex PCR. One-step reverse transcription and amplification started from approximately 100-400 ng of tissue mRNA or PBMC total RNA. TCRdb re-called the multiplex PCR reads through MiXCR, storing one row per CDR3 protein. Of about 93,000 distinct CDR3 sequences listed, roughly 40% are singletons. The clonotype comes from a human donor with low-grade glioma or glioblastoma, undergoing nonglioma brain surgery, or in good health (not recorded which). Sequenced input: glioma tissue, nonneoplastic brain tissue, or PBMCs (not recorded which).

The chain's CDR3 is CASSLRQGYNSPLHF. In nucleotides, the CDR3 is TGTGCCAGCAGTTTAAGGCAGGGGTATAATTCACCCCTCCACTTT. This rearrangement joins TRBV27 to TRBJ1-6; possible D gene TRBD1, 6 bases. CDR3 size: 15 residues. V was clipped by 2 bases and J by 4 bases, with 9 bases between them. Germline loops: CDR1 MNHEY, CDR2 SMNVEV (reference sequence).